Shown below are 27 T cell receptor beta chains from a single sample sequenced in a study of beta chain features in type 1 diabetes. Whole-study results and caveats: TCRB CDR3s were moderately but significantly shorter in Type 1 diabetes patients in all four CD4+ subsets.

Their cognate antigens are unknown. Since all of the isolated RNA was reverse transcribed, expressed TCRB transcripts were what got sequenced. The repertoire was sequenced with immunoSEQ multiplex PCR; TCRdb's copy has only in-frame clones and lacks some. The data show around 650,000 clones, roughly 12% seen once. Sequenced: naive CD4+ T cells from blood. The receptors stem from a man younger than 45 with type 1 diabetes.

There are a few counts of this clone. The V gene is TRBV7-9, the J gene TRBJ2-1; D remains unclear. Trimming pared 5 bases from V and 1 base from J, leaving 12 bases between. The CDR3 contains 15 residues. The V gene's germline CDR1 is SEHNR and CDR2 FQNEAQ (reference sequence). The CDR3 region is CASSKTQDSYNEQFF. The CDR3 DNA follows: TGTGCCAGCAGCAAAACGCAGGATTCCTACAATGAGCAGTTCTTC.

The V call is TRBV11-2, the J call TRBJ1-5; the D is unclear. Deletions cut 4 bases from V and 0 bases from J, with 7 bases between. This CDR3 comprises 14 residues. The germline gives CDR1 SGHAT, CDR2 FQNNGV. CDR3 protein: CASSSRFSNQPQHF. CDR3 bases: TGTGCCAGCAGCTCTAGATTTAGCAATCAGCCCCAGCATTTT.

The chain is built from TRBV7-9 and TRBJ2-1, with D hard to call. The CDR3 is made up of 16 amino acids. The germline V gene has CDR1 SEHNR and CDR2 FQNEAQ (reference sequence). Trimming pared 1 base from V and 0 bases from J, leaving 10 bases between. The CDR3 DNA follows: TGTGCCAGCAGCTTAGGATCGGAGAGCTCCTACAATGAGCAGTTCTTC. Translated: CASSLGSESSYNEQFF.

The V call is TRBV5-4, the J call TRBJ2-6; unclear D gene. The CDR3 runs 15 residues. The ends were cut back, 3 bases at V and 0 bases at J, with 7 bases in the middle. Germline assignment: CDR1 SGHNT and CDR2 YYREEE (reference sequence). The CDR3 DNA sequence: TGTGCCAGCAGCTACCCAGGCTCTGGGGCCAACGTCCTGACTTTC. As protein: CASSYPGSGANVLTF.

In its sample, this clone was seen a few times. The V and J genes are TRBV30 and TRBJ1-6, with D hard to call. The CDR3 spans 13 residues. V was trimmed by 3 bases and J by 9 bases, leaving 12 bases between them. Germline V CDR1 and CDR2: GTSNPN, SVGIG (reference sequence). The CDR3 nucleotides are TGTGCCTGGAGCAAAACGCTTAGTTCACCCCTCCACTTT. Translation: CAWSKTLSSPLHF.

This clone turned up a few times. The chain uses TRBV9 and TRBJ2-1; weak D call: TRBD2 (5 bases). The CDR3 consists of 16 residues. In germline, CDR1 is SGDLS, CDR2 YYNGEE. The ends were cut back, 8 bases at V and 6 bases at J, with 24 bases in the middle. This CDR3 is CASSDGLGSFFNEQFF. CDR3 in DNA: TGTGCCAGTTCGGACGGACTTGGATCGTTTTTCAATGAGCAGTTCTTC. Drawing the rest from reference TRBV9 and TRBJ2-1, the complete variable domain is DSGVTQTPKHLITATGQRVTLRCSPRSGDLSVYWYQQSLDQGLQFLIQYYNGEERAKGNILERFSAQQFPDLHSELNLSSLELGDSALYFCASSDGLGSFFNEQFFGPGTRLTVL.

There are a few counts of this clone. The V gene is TRBV25-1, the J gene TRBJ2-3; the match to TRBD1 covers 7 bases. J lost 3 bases, V lost 5 bases, and 2 bases had no gene match. The CDR3 is 13 residues long. In germline, CDR1 is MGHDK, CDR2 SYGVNS. The CDR3 spells CASSQQGTDTQYF. DNA for the CDR3: TGTGCCAGCAGTCAACAGGGGACAGATACGCAGTATTTT.

The chain is built from TRBV18 and TRBJ1-3; TRBD1 matches at 7 bases. The ends lost 1 base at V and 2 bases at J; junction bases unmatched: 5. CDR1 is KGHSH and CDR2 is LQKENI in the germline V gene. There are 16 residues in the CDR3. The CDR3 DNA sequence: TGTGCCAGCTCACCACGACAGGGTGGCGCTGGAAACACCATATATTTT. It translates to CASSPRQGGAGNTIYF.

This clone showed up just a few times. V and J are TRBV19 and TRBJ1-5; D may be TRBD1 (5 bases). Germline loops: CDR1 LNHDA, CDR2 SQIVND (reference sequence). V was pared by 5 bases and J by 4 bases, with 15 bases between. This CDR3 comprises 15 residues. The CDR3, as DNA: TGTGCCAGTAGTGACCTTGGGGCATCTAATCAGCCCCAGCATTTT. This encodes CASSDLGASNQPQHF.

This clone was detected a few times. The rearrangement joins TRBV5-6 to TRBJ1-2, with D possibly matching TRBD1 (5 bases). Trimming took 0 bases from V and 5 from J, leaving 8 bases between them. Germline V gene sequence: CDR1 SGHDT, CDR2 YYEEEE. The CDR3 runs 13 residues. The CDR3 protein is CASSLVAGYGYTF. CDR3 bases: TGTGCCAGCAGCTTGGTGGCAGGGTATGGCTACACCTTC.

This clone appeared a few times. This chain uses TRBV9 with TRBJ2-3; 10 nucleotides line up with TRBD2. Trimming cost V 3 bases and J 5 bases; bases outside gene matches: 9. Germline V gene sequence: CDR1 SGDLS, CDR2 YYNGEE. The CDR3 extends over 16 amino acids. CDR3 DNA sequence: TGTGCCAGCAGCGGGGTGGGACTAGCGCTTCAAGATACGCAGTATTTT. Translated: CASSGVGLALQDTQYF.

The chain links TRBV5-6 to TRBJ2-1; D perhaps matches TRBD2 (5 bases). This CDR3 has 15 amino acids. V was clipped by 4 bases and J by 0 bases, with 11 bases between them. Germline CDR1 is SGHDT and CDR2 is YYEEEE. CDR3 sequence (DNA): TGTGCCAGCAGCGGCGGACTGAGCTCCTACAATGAGCAGTTCTTC. Amino acids: CASSGGLSSYNEQFF.

In its sample, this clone was seen a few times. The chain carries TRBV5-1 and TRBJ2-3, with D perhaps given as TRBD1 or TRBD2 (5 bases each). The germline V gene encodes CDR1 SGHRS and CDR2 YFSETQ. The CDR3 totals 14 residues. The germline V and J ends were trimmed by 7 bases and 4 bases, with 16 bases remaining between them. The chain's CDR3 is CASRDGGRADTQYF. DNA of the CDR3: TGCGCCAGCCGGGACGGCGGCAGGGCAGATACGCAGTATTTT.

The J gene is TRBJ1-2, the V gene TRBV5-4; D is undetermined. The CDR3 totals 16 residues. Germline CDR1 and CDR2: SGHNT and YYREEE (reference sequence). The germline V and J ends were trimmed by 4 bases and 2 bases, with 18 bases remaining between them. The CDR3 bases are TGTGCCAGCAGCCCCTATGTTGGCACGGAGAACTATGGCTACACCTTC. It specifies CASSPYVGTENYGYTF.

The chain combines TRBV2 with TRBJ2-5, with 12 bases fitting TRBD2. This CDR3 has 16 residues. Germline V lookup: CDR1 SNHLY, CDR2 FYNNEI. Trimming took 5 bases from V and 2 from J; bases not matched to a gene: 6. The CDR3 here is CASSSGTSGRQETQYF. The CDR3, as DNA: TGTGCCAGCAGTAGCGGGACTAGCGGGCGACAAGAGACCCAGTACTTC.

The chain is built from TRBV6-6 and TRBJ2-1; 12 nucleotides agree with TRBD1. Losses at the gene ends were 6 bases for V and 4 bases for J; bases not matched to a gene: 7. The germline gives CDR1 MNHNY, CDR2 SVGAGI (reference sequence). CDR3 length: 16 residues. CDR3 residues: CASSPGTGGGYNEQFF. The CDR3 region has the DNA TGTGCCAGCAGCCCCGGGACAGGGGGCGGGTACAATGAGCAGTTCTTC.

The V and J genes are TRBV13 and TRBJ1-1; 7 nucleotides agree with TRBD1. J gave up 7 bases and V 10 bases, and 18 bases lay outside the gene matches. CDR3 length: 15 amino acids. CDR1 is PRHDT, CDR2 FYEKMQ, per germline (reference sequence). The CDR3: CATDLLGQASGEAFF. The CDR3 bases are TGTGCCACCGACCTCCTAGGACAGGCGTCTGGTGAAGCTTTCTTT.

The chain is built from TRBV25-1 and TRBJ2-3, with D uncertain. Trimming stripped 1 base from V and 6 bases from J, with 14 bases between. The CDR3 is made up of 15 amino acids. The germline V gene encodes CDR1 MGHDK and CDR2 SYGVNS. CDR3 amino acids: CASSESPVRSDTQYF. The CDR3 coding sequence is TGTGCCAGCAGTGAATCACCCGTAAGATCGGATACGCAGTATTTT. Full variable domain (outside the CDR3, taken from reference TRBV25-1 and TRBJ2-3): EADIYQTPRYLVIGTGKKITLECSQTMGHDKMYWYQQDPGMELHLIHYSYGVNSTEKGDLSSESTVSRIRTEHFPLTLESARPSHTSQYLCASSESPVRSDTQYFGPGTRLTVL.

The V and J genes are TRBV11-2 and TRBJ2-7; TRBD2 matches at 9 bases. Trimming at V came to 0 bases and at J to 0 bases, leaving 0 bases not matched to a gene. The CDR3 contains 15 residues. Germline V gene sequence: CDR1 SGHAT, CDR2 FQNNGV. The CDR3 loop reads CASSLERGGSYEQYF. CDR3 nucleotide sequence: TGTGCCAGCAGCTTAGAGCGGGGGGGCTCCTACGAGCAGTACTTC.

V usage is TRBV7-2 and J usage is TRBJ1-4, with D uncertain. The CDR3 consists of 11 residues. The V and J ends lost 8 bases and 3 bases respectively, with 4 bases between them. Germline-derived CDR1 and CDR2 are SGHTA and FQGNSA. The CDR3 DNA reads as TGTGCCAGCGGGGCTAATGAAAAACTGTTTTTT. As protein: CASGANEKLFF.

V and J are TRBV7-9 and TRBJ1-4; D not resolved. The V end was cut by 2 bases, the J end by 8 bases, with 12 bases between. The CDR3 loop spans 14 amino acids. Per the germline V gene, CDR1 is SEHNR and CDR2 is FQNEAQ (reference sequence). Here the CDR3 reads CASSLPGSGEKLFF. DNA for the CDR3: TGTGCCAGCAGCTTACCGGGTTCTGGGGAAAAACTGTTTTTT.

The chain uses TRBV18 and TRBJ1-6; 11 positions agree with TRBD1. The CDR3 length is 18 residues. V shed 2 bases, J shed 7 bases, and the junction held 10 bases outside the gene matches. Germline V lookup: CDR1 KGHSH, CDR2 LQKENI. In DNA form, the CDR3 reads TGTGCCAGCTCACCAATATCCACGGGACAGGGGGGAAATTCACCCCTCCACTTT. This codes for CASSPISTGQGGNSPLHF.

The J gene is TRBJ2-2, the V gene TRBV5-4; 9 bases align to TRBD2. The CDR3 is 15 residues long. Germline CDR1 is SGHNT and CDR2 is YYREEE (reference sequence). Germline trimming cut 4 bases from V and 5 bases from J; bases unmatched to any gene: 6. The CDR3 region has the DNA TGTGCCAGCAGCCCCCAGCGGGGGGTGACCGGGGAGCTGTTTTTT. It specifies CASSPQRGVTGELFF.

V gene TRBV6-1 combines with J gene TRBJ2-3, with a possible D match to TRBD2 (6 bases). The CDR3 loop spans 17 amino acids. V dropped 3 bases and J dropped 6 bases, with 22 bases sitting between them. From germline, CDR1 is MNHNS and CDR2 SASEGT. CDR3 sequence: CASSDASAGRLMDTQYF. CDR3 bases: TGTGCCAGCAGTGATGCCTCCGCGGGACGTCTTATGGATACGCAGTATTTT.

The V and J genes are TRBV9 and TRBJ1-6, with 7 bases aligning to TRBD1. The CDR3 contains 15 residues. Trimming removed 4 bases from V and 8 bases from J; junction bases left unmatched: 9. Per germline, CDR1 SGDLS and CDR2 YYNGEE. The CDR3 DNA sequence: TGTGCCAGCAGCCTCCCAGGCAGGGGGGATTCACCCCTCCACTTT. The encoded protein is CASSLPGRGDSPLHF.

This clone was seen more than once but under ten times. The chain uses TRBV27 and TRBJ2-1; 11 bases fit TRBD2. From germline, CDR1 is MNHEY and CDR2 SMNVEV (reference sequence). The CDR3 extends over 16 amino acids. Trimming cost V 5 bases and J 4 bases; bases outside gene matches: 7. CDR3 amino acids: CASSPRLAGLYNEQFF. The CDR3 DNA sequence: TGTGCCAGCAGTCCCCGACTAGCGGGGCTTTACAATGAGCAGTTCTTC.

This sequence joins TRBV7-9 and TRBJ2-5; perhaps TRBD1 as D (5 bases). The germline CDR1 and CDR2 sequences are SEHNR and FQNEAQ (reference sequence). The CDR3 loop spans 14 amino acids. Trimming took 5 bases from V and 1 from J, leaving 11 bases between them. The CDR3: CASSLQTAQETQYF. The CDR3 DNA follows: TGTGCCAGCAGCCTGCAGACAGCCCAAGAGACCCAGTACTTC.